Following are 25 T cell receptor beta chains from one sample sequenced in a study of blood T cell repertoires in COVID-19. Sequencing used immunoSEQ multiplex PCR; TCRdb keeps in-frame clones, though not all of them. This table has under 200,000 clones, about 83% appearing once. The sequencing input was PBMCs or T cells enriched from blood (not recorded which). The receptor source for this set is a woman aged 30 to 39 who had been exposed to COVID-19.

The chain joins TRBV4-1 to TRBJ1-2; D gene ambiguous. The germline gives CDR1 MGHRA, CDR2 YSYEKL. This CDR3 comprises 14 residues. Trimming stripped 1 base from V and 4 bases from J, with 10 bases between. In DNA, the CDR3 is TGCGCCAGCAGCCAAGGCGGCAGCCTCTATGGCTACACCTTC. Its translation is CASSQGGSLYGYTF.

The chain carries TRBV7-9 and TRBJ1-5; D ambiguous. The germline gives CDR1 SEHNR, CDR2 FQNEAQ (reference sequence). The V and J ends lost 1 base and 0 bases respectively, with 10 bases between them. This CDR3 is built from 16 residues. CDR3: CASSLGTAYSNQPQHF. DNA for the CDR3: TGTGCCAGCAGCTTAGGTACAGCTTATAGCAATCAGCCCCAGCATTTT.

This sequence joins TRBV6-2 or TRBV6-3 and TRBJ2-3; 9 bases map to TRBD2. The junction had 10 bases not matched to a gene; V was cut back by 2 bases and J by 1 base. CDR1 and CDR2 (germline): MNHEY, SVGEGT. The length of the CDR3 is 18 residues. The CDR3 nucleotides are TGTGCCAGCAGTTACGGTCTTGGCGGGGGGGCCCGCACAGATACGCAGTATTTT. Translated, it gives CASSYGLGGGARTDTQYF.

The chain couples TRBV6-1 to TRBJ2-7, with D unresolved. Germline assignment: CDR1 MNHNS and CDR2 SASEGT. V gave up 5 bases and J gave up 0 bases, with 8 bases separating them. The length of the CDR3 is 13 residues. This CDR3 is CASSHTASYEQYF. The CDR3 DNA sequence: TGTGCCAGCAGTCATACAGCCTCCTACGAGCAGTACTTC.

CDR3 coding DNA: TGTGCCAGTAGATTAGGACAGGGAGGTCAGCCCCAGCATTTT. This sequence encodes CASRLGQGGQPQHF. The chain carries TRBV19 and TRBJ1-5, with 8 nucleotides matching TRBD1. CDR3 length equals 14 residues. Germline trimming cut 6 bases from V and 6 bases from J; bases unmatched to any gene: 7. Germline V lookup: CDR1 LNHDA, CDR2 SQIVND (reference sequence). Drawing the rest from reference TRBV19 and TRBJ1-5, the complete variable domain is DGGITQSPKYLFRKEGQNVTLSCEQNLNHDAMYWYRQDPGQGLRLIYYSQIVNDFQKGDIAEGYSVSREKKESFPLTVTSAQKNPTAFYLCASRLGQGGQPQHFGDGTRLSIL.

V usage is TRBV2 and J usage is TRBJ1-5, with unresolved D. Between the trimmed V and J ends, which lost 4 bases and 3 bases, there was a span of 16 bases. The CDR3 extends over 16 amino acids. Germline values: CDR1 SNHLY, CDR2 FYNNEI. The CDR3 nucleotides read TGTGCCAGCAGTGGGGTCTCTATGCACTACAATCAGCCCCAGCATTTT. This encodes CASSGVSMHYNQPQHF.

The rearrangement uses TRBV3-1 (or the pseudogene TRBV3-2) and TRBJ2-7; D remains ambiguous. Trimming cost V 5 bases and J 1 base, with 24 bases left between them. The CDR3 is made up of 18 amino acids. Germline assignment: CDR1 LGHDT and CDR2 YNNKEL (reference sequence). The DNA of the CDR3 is TGTGCCAGCAGCGCAAGGCCGTCTAGTTTGGGTTCTTCCTACGAGCAGTACTTC. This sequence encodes CASSARPSSLGSSYEQYF.

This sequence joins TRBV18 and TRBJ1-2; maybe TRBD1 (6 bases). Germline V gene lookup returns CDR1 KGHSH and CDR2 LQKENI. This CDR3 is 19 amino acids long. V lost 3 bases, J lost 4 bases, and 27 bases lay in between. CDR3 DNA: TGTGCCAGCTCACCTAAAGGGGGGGGTCCGGGACGAGACAGCTATGGCTACACCTTC. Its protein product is CASSPKGGGPGRDSYGYTF.

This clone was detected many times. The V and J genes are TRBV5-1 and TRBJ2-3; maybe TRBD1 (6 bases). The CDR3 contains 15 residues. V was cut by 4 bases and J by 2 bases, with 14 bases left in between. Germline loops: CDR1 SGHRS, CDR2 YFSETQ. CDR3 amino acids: CASSPRDTSTDTQYF. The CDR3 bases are TGCGCCAGCAGCCCCCGGGACACCTCCACAGATACGCAGTATTTT.

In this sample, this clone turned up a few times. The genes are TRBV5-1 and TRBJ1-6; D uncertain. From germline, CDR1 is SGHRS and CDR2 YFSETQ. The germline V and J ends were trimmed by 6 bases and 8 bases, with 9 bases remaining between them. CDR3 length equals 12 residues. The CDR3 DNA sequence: TGCGCCAGCAAAATCGGGGATTCACCCCTCCACTTT. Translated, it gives CASKIGDSPLHF.

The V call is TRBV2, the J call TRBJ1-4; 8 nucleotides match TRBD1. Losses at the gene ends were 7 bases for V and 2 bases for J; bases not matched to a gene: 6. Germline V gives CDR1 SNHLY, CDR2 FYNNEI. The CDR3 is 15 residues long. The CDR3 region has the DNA TGTGCCAGCACCGGGACAGGATACACTAATGAAAAACTGTTTTTT. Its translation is CASTGTGYTNEKLFF.

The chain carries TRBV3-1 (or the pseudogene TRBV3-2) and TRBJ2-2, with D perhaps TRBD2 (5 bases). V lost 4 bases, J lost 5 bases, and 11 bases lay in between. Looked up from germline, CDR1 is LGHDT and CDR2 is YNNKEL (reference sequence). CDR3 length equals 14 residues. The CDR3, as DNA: TGTGCCAGCAGCCCGGACTGGGGTACCGGGGAGCTGTTTTTT. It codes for CASSPDWGTGELFF.

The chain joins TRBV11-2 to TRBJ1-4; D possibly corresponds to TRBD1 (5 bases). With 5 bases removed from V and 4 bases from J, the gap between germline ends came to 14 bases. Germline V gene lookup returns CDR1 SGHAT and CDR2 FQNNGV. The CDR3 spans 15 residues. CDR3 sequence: CASSPDRGRNEKLFF. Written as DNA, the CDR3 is TGTGCCAGCAGCCCCGATAGGGGTCGTAATGAAAAACTGTTTTTT.

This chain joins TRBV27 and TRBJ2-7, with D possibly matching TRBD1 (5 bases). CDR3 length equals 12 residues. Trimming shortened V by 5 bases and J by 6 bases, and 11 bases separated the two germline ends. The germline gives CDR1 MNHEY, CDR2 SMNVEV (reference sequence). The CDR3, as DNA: TGTGCCAGCAGTAGGTTCCAGGGCGAGCAGTACTTC. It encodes CASSRFQGEQYF.

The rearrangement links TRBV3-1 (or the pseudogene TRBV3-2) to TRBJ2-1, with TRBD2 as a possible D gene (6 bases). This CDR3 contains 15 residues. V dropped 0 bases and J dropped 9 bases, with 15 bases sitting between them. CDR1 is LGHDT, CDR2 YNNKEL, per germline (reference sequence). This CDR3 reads CASSQEVGAEGEQFF. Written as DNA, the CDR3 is TGTGCCAGCAGCCAAGAAGTGGGAGCGGAGGGTGAGCAGTTCTTC.

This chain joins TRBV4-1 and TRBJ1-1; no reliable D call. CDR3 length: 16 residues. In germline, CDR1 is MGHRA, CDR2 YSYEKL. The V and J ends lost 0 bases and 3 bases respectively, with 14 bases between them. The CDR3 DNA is TGCGCCAGCAGCCAAGATATAGAGGGCGGGTACACTGAAGCTTTCTTT. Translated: CASSQDIEGGYTEAFF.

CDR3 sequence (DNA): TGTGCCAGCAGCGTTGGACTAGCGGGGGGATTGAGCTCCTACAATGAGCAGTTCTTC. It encodes CASSVGLAGGLSSYNEQFF. V usage is TRBV9 and J usage is TRBJ2-1; 14 bases fit TRBD2. Trimming removed 2 bases from V and 0 bases from J; junction bases left unmatched: 7. Germline V gene lookup returns CDR1 SGDLS and CDR2 YYNGEE. CDR3 length: 19 residues.

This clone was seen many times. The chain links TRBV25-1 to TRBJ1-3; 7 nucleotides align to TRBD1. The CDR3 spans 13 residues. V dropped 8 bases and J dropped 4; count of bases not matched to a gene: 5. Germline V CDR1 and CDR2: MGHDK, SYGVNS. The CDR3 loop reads CASYDRVGNTIYF. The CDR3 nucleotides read TGTGCCAGCTACGACAGGGTGGGAAACACCATATATTTT.

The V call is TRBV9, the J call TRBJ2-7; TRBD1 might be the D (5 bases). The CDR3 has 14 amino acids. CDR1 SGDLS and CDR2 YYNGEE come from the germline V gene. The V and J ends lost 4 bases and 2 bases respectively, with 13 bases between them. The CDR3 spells CASSITGVPYEQYF. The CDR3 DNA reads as TGTGCCAGCAGCATCACAGGAGTTCCCTACGAGCAGTACTTC.

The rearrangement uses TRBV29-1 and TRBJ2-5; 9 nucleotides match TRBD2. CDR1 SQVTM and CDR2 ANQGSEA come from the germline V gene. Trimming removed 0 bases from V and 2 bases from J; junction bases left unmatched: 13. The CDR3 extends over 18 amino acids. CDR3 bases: TGCAGCGTTGAAGATCTGGGACTAGCAAGGGGAGGGCAAGAGACCCAGTACTTC. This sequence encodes CSVEDLGLARGGQETQYF.

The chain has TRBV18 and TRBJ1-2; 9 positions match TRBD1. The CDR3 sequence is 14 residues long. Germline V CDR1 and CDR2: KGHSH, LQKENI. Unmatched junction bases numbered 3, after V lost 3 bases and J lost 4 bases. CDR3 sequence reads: CASSPTDRGYGYTF. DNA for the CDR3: TGTGCCAGCTCACCGACGGACAGGGGCTATGGCTACACCTTC.

CDR3 in amino acids: CASGSRGGIDEQFF. The CDR3 DNA follows: TGTGCTAGTGGTTCCCGGGGGGGGATCGATGAGCAGTTCTTC. The chain has TRBV12-5 and TRBJ2-1, with TRBD2 matching 8 bases. The CDR3 extends over 14 amino acids. V lost 4 bases to trimming and J lost 8 bases; unmatched junction nucleotides: 7. Germline V gives CDR1 LGHNT, CDR2 FRNRAP. The complete variable domain, with remaining parts taken from reference TRBV12-5 and TRBJ2-1, reads DARVTQTPRHKVTEMGQEVTMRCQPILGHNTVFWYRQTMMQGLELLAYFRNRAPLDDSGMPKDRFSAEMPDATLATLKIQPSEPRDSAVYFCASGSRGGIDEQFFGPGTRLTVL.

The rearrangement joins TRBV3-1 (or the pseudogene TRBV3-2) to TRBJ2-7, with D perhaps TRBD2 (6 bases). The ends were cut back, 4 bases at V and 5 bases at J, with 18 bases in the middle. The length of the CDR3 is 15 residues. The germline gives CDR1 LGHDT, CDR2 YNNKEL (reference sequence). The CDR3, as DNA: TGTGCCAGCAGCCTCTGGACGGTTAGGGAGGACGAGCAGTACTTC. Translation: CASSLWTVREDEQYF.

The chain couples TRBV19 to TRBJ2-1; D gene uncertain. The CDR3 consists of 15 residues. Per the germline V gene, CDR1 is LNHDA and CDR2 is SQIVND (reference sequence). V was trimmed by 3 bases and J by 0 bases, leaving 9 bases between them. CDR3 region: CASSIGASSYNEQFF. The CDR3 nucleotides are TGTGCCAGTAGTATTGGAGCGAGCTCCTACAATGAGCAGTTCTTC.

The CDR3 region has the DNA TGTGCCAGCATGGATCTTAGTCAGGGGACCGGCTATAGCAATCAGCCCCAGCATTTT. Residues: CASMDLSQGTGYSNQPQHF. The chain employs TRBV27 and TRBJ1-5, with TRBD1 as a possible D gene (6 bases). CDR3 length equals 19 residues. The germline V and J ends were trimmed by 7 bases and 0 bases, with 25 bases remaining between them. Germline V gene data show CDR1 as MNHEY and CDR2 as SMNVEV (reference sequence).